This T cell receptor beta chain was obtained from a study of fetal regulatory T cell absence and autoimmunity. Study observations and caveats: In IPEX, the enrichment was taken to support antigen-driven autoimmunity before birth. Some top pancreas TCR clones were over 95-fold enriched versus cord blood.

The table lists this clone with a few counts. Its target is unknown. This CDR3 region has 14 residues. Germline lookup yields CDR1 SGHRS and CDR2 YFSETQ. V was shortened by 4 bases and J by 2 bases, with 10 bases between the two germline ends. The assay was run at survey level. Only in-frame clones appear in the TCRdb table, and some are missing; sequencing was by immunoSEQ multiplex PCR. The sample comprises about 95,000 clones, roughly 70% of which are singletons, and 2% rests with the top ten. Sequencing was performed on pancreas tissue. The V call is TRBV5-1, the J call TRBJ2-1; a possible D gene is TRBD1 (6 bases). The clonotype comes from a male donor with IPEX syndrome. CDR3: CASSPGTTYNEQFF. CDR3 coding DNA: TGCGCCAGCAGCCCTGGGACAACCTACAATGAGCAGTTCTTC. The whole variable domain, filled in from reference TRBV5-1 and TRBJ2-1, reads KAGVTQTPRYLIKTRGQQVTLSCSPISGHRSVSWYQQTPGQGLQFLFEYFSETQRNKGNFPGRFSGRQFSNSRSEMNVSTLELGDSALYLCASSPGTTYNEQFFGPGTRLTVL.